The 8 T cell receptor beta chains below were found in one sample sequenced in a study of patients and donors after allogeneic stem cell transplantation. Using its own MiXCR run on the RT-PCR reads, TCRdb lists one record per CDR3 protein. The top ten clones hold around 6% of a sample with more than 850,000 distinct CDR3 sequences, over 15% of them seen once. Sequenced: blood, either unsorted or a sorted T cell fraction (not recorded which). The receptors here all came from a human donor who was either an allogeneic HSCT recipient or a stem cell or donor lymphocyte infusion donor (not recorded which). It is not recorded whose cells these are; they may come from a transplant donor.

The chain is built from TRBV4-3 and TRBJ1-5; D gene uncertain. The length of the CDR3 is 16 residues. V was shortened by 4 bases and J by 5 bases, with 18 bases between the two germline ends. Germline V gives CDR1 LGHNA, CDR2 YSLEER. The CDR3 is CASSPELGVLDQPQHF. CDR3 DNA sequence: TGCGCCAGCAGCCCAGAGTTGGGCGTCTTGGATCAGCCCCAGCATTTT.

This clonotype was observed many times. The chain joins TRBV5-1 to TRBJ2-1; 10 positions agree with TRBD1. The CDR3 runs 13 residues. From germline, CDR1 is SGHRS and CDR2 YFSETQ. V lost 9 bases and J lost 6; bases outside the gene matches: 6. The CDR3 nucleotides read TGCGCCACCCGGACAGGGGGAGGCAATGAGCAGTTCTTC. Translation: CATRTGGGNEQFF.

The chain is built from TRBV7-3 and TRBJ2-1, with no clear D. V was pared by 6 bases and J by 6 bases, with 12 bases between. The CDR3 runs to 13 residues. CDR1 and CDR2 (germline): SGHTA, FQGTGA. CDR3 nucleotide sequence: TGTGCCAGCAGACAGACCTTAGGCAATGAGCAGTTCTTC. It translates to CASRQTLGNEQFF.

The chain couples TRBV18 to TRBJ2-7; TRBD1 is a possible D gene (6 bases). Germline CDR1 reads KGHSH; CDR2 reads LQKENI. The CDR3 is 15 amino acids. V gave up 3 bases and J gave up 2 bases, with 14 bases separating them. The DNA for the CDR3 is TGTGCCAGCTCACCTAAGCAGGGGTTCACCTACGAGCAGTACTTC. Residues: CASSPKQGFTYEQYF.

The chain joins TRBV4-1 to TRBJ2-2; possibly TRBD1 for D (6 bases). CDR1 and CDR2 (germline): MGHRA, YSYEKL. The length of the CDR3 is 17 residues. V dropped 0 bases and J dropped 0 bases, with 11 bases sitting between them. CDR3 region: CASSQDMDSANTGELFF. In DNA, the CDR3 is TGCGCCAGCAGCCAAGATATGGACAGCGCGAACACCGGGGAGCTGTTTTTT.

This clonotype was detected a few times. CDR3 region: CASSPGTSGGEQFF. CDR3 DNA: TGCGCCAGCAGCCCGGGGACTAGCGGCGGTGAGCAGTTCTTC. V usage is TRBV5-1 and J usage is TRBJ2-1; 11 positions match TRBD2. The CDR3 covers 14 residues. From germline, CDR1 is SGHRS and CDR2 YFSETQ. V lost 4 bases, J lost 9 bases, and 6 bases stayed unmatched.

This clonotype was observed a handful of times. The chain is built from TRBV7-2 and TRBJ1-3; D unclear. V lost 1 base and J 1 base, leaving 8 bases between the germline ends. CDR1 and CDR2 (germline): SGHTA, FQGNSA. This CDR3 region has 15 residues. As DNA, the CDR3 is TGTGCCAGCAGCTTAGACGGCTTGTCTGGAAACACCATATATTTT. It codes for CASSLDGLSGNTIYF.

V is TRBV12-3 or TRBV12-4 and J is TRBJ1-4; D uncertain. V was shortened by 2 bases and J by 7 bases, with 5 bases between the two germline ends. The CDR3 is made up of 12 amino acids. Written as DNA, the CDR3 is TGTGCCAGCAGTTTAAGTATTGAAAAACTGTTTTTT. This sequence encodes CASSLSIEKLFF.